This TCR beta chain was sequenced in a study of early T cells in non-severe SARS-CoV-2 infection. TCRdb independently ran MiXCR on the 5' RACE reads; one entry per CDR3 protein. The table records 50,000 to 80,000 distinct CDR3 sequences, 7.5% to 9% of them present only once. CDR1 and CDR2 (germline): MNHEY, SVGEGT. The CDR3 spans 15 residues. With 3 bases clipped from V and 5 bases from J, the junction kept 6 bases outside the gene matches. This clonotype was found many times. The source material was whole blood, sampled at baseline. The chain joins TRBV6-2 or TRBV6-3 to TRBJ1-5; 8 positions agree with TRBD1. The clonotype was recovered from an adult who was a healthcare worker with PCR-confirmed SARS-CoV-2 infection or an uninfected control (not recorded which). The CDR3 DNA reads as TGTGCCAGCAGTTATTTGGCAGGGGGCTATCAGCCCCAGCATTTT. Its protein is CASSYLAGGYQPQHF.